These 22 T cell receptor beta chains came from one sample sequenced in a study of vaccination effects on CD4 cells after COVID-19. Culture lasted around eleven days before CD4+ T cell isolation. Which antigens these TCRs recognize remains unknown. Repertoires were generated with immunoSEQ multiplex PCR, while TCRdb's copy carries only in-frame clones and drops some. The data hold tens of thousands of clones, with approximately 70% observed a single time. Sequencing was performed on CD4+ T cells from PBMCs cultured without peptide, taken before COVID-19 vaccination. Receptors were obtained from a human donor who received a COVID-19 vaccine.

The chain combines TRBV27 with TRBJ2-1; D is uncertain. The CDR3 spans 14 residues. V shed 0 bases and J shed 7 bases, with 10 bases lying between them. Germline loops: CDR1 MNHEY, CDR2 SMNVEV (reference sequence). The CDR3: CASSLSGSGNEQFF. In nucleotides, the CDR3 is TGTGCCAGCAGTTTATCCGGGTCCGGGAATGAGCAGTTCTTC.

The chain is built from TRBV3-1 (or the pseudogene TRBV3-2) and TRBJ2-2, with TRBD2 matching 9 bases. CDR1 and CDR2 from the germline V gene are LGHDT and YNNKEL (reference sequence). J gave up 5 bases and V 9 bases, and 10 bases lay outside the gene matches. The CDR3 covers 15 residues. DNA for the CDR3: TGTGCCAGTCGAGCTAGCGGGGAGTTTACCGGGGAGCTGTTTTTT. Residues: CASRASGEFTGELFF.

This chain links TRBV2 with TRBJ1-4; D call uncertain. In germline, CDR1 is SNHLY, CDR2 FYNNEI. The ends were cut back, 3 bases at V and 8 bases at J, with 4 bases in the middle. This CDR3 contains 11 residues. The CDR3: CASSDWEKLFF. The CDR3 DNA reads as TGTGCCAGCAGTGACTGGGAAAAACTGTTTTTT.

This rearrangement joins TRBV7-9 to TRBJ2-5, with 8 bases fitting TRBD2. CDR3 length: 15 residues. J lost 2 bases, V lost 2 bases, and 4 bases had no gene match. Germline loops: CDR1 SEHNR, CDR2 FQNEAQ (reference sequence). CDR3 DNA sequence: TGTGCCAGCAGCTTATCGGGGGGGACGCAAGAGACCCAGTACTTC. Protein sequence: CASSLSGGTQETQYF. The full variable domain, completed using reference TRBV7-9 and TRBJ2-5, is DTGVSQNPRHKITKRGQNVTFRCDPISEHNRLYWYRQTLGQGPEFLTYFQNEAQLEKSRLLSDRFSAERPKGSFSTLEIQRTEQGDSAMYLCASSLSGGTQETQYFGPGTRLLVL.

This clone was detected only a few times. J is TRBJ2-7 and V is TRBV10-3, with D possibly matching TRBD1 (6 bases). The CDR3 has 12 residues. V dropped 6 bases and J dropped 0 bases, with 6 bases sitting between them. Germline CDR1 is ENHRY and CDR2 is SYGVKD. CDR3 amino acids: CAIRTGSYEQYF. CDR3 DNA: TGTGCCATCAGGACAGGCTCCTACGAGCAGTACTTC.

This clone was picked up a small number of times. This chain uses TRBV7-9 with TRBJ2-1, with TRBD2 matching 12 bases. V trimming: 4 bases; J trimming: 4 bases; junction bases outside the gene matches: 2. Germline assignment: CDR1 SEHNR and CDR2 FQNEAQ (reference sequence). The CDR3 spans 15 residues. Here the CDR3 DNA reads TGTGCCAGCAGCTCAGGACTAGCGGGATACAATGAGCAGTTCTTC. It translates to CASSSGLAGYNEQFF.

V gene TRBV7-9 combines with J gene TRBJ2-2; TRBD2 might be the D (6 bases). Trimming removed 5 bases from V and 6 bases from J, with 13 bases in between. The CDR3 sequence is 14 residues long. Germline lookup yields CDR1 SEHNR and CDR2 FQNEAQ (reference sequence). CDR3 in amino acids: CASSPGGVAGELFF. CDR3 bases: TGTGCCAGCAGCCCAGGAGGGGTCGCCGGGGAGCTGTTTTTT.

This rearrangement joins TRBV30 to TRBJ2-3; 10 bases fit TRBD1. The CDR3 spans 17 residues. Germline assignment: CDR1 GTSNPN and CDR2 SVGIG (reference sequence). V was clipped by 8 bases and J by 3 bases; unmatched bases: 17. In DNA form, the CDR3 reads TGTGCCACCGACCGGGACAGGGGTTGGTTTAGGACAGATACGCAGTATTTT. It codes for CATDRDRGWFRTDTQYF.

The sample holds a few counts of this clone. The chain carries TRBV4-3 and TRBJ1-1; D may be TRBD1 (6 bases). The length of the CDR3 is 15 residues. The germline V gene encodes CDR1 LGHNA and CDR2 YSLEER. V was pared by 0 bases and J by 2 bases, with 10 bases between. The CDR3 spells CASSQEGHPNTEAFF. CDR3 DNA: TGCGCCAGCAGCCAAGAGGGACACCCCAACACTGAAGCTTTCTTT.

In DNA form, the CDR3 reads TGTGCCTGGAGAGCCAGCCCTGAGCGGGGGGGTTACGAGCAGTACTTC. Translated: CAWRASPERGGYEQYF. The chain employs TRBV30 and TRBJ2-7, with 10 bases fitting TRBD2. The CDR3 has 16 amino acids. Germline V gene sequence: CDR1 GTSNPN, CDR2 SVGIG (reference sequence). V lost 3 bases, J lost 4 bases, and 12 bases stayed unmatched.

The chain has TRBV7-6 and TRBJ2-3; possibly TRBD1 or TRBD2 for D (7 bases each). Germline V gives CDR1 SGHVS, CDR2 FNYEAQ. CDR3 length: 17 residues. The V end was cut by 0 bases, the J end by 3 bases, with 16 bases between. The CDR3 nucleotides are TGTGCCAGCAGCTTAGCGTTAACAGGGGAGGGTACAGATACGCAGTATTTT. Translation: CASSLALTGEGTDTQYF.

DNA of the CDR3: TGTGCCAGCAGCCAGGCACAGGGGGACACTGAAGCTTTCTTT. It encodes CASSQAQGDTEAFF. The chain combines TRBV4-2 with TRBJ1-1; 8 positions agree with TRBD1. V dropped 3 bases and J dropped 3; count of bases not matched to a gene: 3. Germline V gene data show CDR1 as LGHNA and CDR2 as YNFKEQ. CDR3 length: 14 residues.

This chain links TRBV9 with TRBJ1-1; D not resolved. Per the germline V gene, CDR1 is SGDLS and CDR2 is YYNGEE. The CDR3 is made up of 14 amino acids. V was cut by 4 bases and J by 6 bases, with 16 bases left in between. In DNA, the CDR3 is TGTGCCAGCAGCCCAAGTCGGAGGGTATCTGAAGCTTTCTTT. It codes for CASSPSRRVSEAFF. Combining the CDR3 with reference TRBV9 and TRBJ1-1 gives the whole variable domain DSGVTQTPKHLITATGQRVTLRCSPRSGDLSVYWYQQSLDQGLQFLIQYYNGEERAKGNILERFSAQQFPDLHSELNLSSLELGDSALYFCASSPSRRVSEAFFGQGTRLTVV.

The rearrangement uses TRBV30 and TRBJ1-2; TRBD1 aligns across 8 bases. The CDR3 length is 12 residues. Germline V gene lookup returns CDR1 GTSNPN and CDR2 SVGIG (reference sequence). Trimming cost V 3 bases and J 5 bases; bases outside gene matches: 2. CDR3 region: CAWSRTGYGYTF. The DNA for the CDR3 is TGTGCCTGGAGCCGGACAGGGTATGGCTACACCTTC.

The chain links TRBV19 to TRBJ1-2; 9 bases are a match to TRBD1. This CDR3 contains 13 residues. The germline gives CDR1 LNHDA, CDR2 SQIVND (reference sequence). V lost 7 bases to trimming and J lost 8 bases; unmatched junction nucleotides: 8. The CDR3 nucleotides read TGTGCCAGTACTCTACAGGGGGCTGGAGGCTACACCTTC. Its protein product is CASTLQGAGGYTF. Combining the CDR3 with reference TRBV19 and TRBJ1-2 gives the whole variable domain DGGITQSPKYLFRKEGQNVTLSCEQNLNHDAMYWYRQDPGQGLRLIYYSQIVNDFQKGDIAEGYSVSREKKESFPLTVTSAQKNPTAFYLCASTLQGAGGYTFGSGTRLTVV.

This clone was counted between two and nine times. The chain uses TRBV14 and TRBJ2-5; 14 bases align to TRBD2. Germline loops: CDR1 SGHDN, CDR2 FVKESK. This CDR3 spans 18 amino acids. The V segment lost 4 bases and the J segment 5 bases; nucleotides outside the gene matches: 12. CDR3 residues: CASSPSGLAGGRGETQYF. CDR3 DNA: TGTGCCAGCAGCCCCTCCGGACTAGCGGGGGGCAGAGGGGAGACCCAGTACTTC. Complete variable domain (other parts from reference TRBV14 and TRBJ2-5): EAGVTQFPSHSVIEKGQTVTLRCDPISGHDNLYWYRRVMGKEIKFLLHFVKESKQDESGMPNNRFLAERTGGTYSTLKVQPAELEDSGVYFCASSPSGLAGGRGETQYFGPGTRLLVL.

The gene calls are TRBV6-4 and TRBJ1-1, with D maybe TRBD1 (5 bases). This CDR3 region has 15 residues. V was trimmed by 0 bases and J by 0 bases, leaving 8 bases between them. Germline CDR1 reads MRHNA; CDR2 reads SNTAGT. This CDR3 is CASSDSWGMNTEAFF. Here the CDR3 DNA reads TGTGCCAGCAGTGACTCTTGGGGCATGAACACTGAAGCTTTCTTT.

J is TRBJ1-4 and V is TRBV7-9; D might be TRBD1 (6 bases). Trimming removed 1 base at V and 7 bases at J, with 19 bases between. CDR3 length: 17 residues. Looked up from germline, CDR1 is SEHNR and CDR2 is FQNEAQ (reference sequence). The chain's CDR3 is CASSLGRGTSSLEKLFF. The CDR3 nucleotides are TGTGCCAGCAGCTTAGGGAGGGGGACTTCGTCACTTGAAAAACTGTTTTTT.

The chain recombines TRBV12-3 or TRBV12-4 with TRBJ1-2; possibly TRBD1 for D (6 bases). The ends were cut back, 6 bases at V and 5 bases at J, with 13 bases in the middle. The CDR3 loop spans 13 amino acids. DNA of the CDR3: TGTGCCAGCAGCGGACAGAGTAAATATGGCTACACCTTC. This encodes CASSGQSKYGYTF.

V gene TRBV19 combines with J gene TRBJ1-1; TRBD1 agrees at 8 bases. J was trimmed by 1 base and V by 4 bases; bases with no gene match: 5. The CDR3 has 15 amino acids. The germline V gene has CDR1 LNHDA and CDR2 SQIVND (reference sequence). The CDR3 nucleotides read TGTGCCAGTAGTAGGGAAACAGGGGGGAACACTGAAGCTTTCTTT. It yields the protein CASSRETGGNTEAFF. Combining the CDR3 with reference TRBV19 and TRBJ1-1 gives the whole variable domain DGGITQSPKYLFRKEGQNVTLSCEQNLNHDAMYWYRQDPGQGLRLIYYSQIVNDFQKGDIAEGYSVSREKKESFPLTVTSAQKNPTAFYLCASSRETGGNTEAFFGQGTRLTVV.

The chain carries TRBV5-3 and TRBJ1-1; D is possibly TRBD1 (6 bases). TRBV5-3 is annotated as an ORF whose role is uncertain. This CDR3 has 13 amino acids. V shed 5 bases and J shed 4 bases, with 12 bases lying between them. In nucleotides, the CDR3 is TGTGCCAGAAGAAAAACAGGGCCCACTGAAGCTTTCTTT. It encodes CARRKTGPTEAFF.

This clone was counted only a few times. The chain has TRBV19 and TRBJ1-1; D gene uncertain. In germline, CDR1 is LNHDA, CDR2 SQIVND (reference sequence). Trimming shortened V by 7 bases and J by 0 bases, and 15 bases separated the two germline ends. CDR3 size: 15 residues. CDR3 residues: CASKWAAELNTEAFF. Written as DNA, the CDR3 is TGTGCCAGTAAATGGGCCGCGGAGCTGAACACTGAAGCTTTCTTT.